This TCR beta chain was retrieved from a study of blood T cell repertoires in COVID-19. Cohort assignment relied on participant-reported clinical history. The CDR3 is 13 amino acids. The germline CDR1 and CDR2 sequences are GTSNPN and SVGIG (reference sequence). Germline trimming cut 5 bases from V and 2 bases from J; bases unmatched to any gene: 3. Assay: immunoSEQ multiplex PCR; the TCRdb copy retains only in-frame clones and omits some. The sample includes over 350,000 clones, around 89% of them seen just once. V usage is TRBV30 and J usage is TRBJ1-5, with 7 nucleotides matching TRBD1. The sequenced sample consisted of PBMCs or T cells enriched from blood (not recorded which). The TCR sequence derives from a woman younger than 35 who had recovered from COVID-19. The chain's CDR3 is CAWETGGNQPQHF. CDR3 bases: TGTGCCTGGGAAACAGGGGGCAATCAGCCCCAGCATTTT.